One sample yielded the 16 T cell receptor beta chains listed below, sequenced in a study of tumor-infiltrating lymphocytes in localized non-small cell lung cancer. The table came from immunoSEQ multiplex PCR; TCRdb's copy has only in-frame clones and leaves some out. The sample lists fewer than 20,000 clones, about 75% occurring once. Sequencing input: lung tumor tissue. Source of these receptors: a human donor with non-small cell lung cancer.

This chain links TRBV6-5 with TRBJ2-7, with TRBD2 matching over 9 bases. CDR1 and CDR2 from the germline V gene are MNHEY and SVGAGI. The CDR3 is made up of 15 amino acids. V was pared by 0 bases and J by 2 bases, with 2 bases of the junction left unmatched. CDR3 in amino acids: CASSYSSGRTYEQYF. As DNA, the CDR3 is TGTGCCAGCAGTTACTCTAGCGGGAGAACCTACGAGCAGTACTTC.

This clone was picked up a small number of times. The chain is built from TRBV4-1 and TRBJ1-3, with unresolved D. Germline-derived CDR1 and CDR2 are MGHRA and YSYEKL. The CDR3 consists of 19 residues. Trimming removed 2 bases at V and 4 bases at J, with 24 bases between. Here the CDR3 reads CASSQRTTLAEFSGNTIYF. CDR3 coding DNA: TGCGCCAGCAGCCAACGTACTACCCTTGCCGAGTTTTCAGGAAACACCATATATTTT.

This chain connects TRBV29-1 to TRBJ1-1; 10 bases align to TRBD1. There are 14 residues in the CDR3. The germline CDR1 and CDR2 sequences are SQVTM and ANQGSEA. V was clipped by 5 bases and J by 7 bases; unmatched bases: 10. CDR3 coding DNA: TGCAGCGTTCCAGCAGGGACAGGGGCTGATGAAGCTTTCTTT. It is translated as CSVPAGTGADEAFF.

The V call is TRBV5-6, the J call TRBJ2-7; tentative D call: TRBD2 (6 bases). Germline V CDR1 and CDR2: SGHDT, YYEEEE. CDR3 length: 14 amino acids. The V and J ends lost 6 bases and 3 bases respectively, with 16 bases between them. CDR3 coding DNA: TGTGCCAGCACCATGGGACTCGGGAACTACGAGCAGTACTTC. This gives the protein CASTMGLGNYEQYF.

The chain joins TRBV7-9 to TRBJ2-3; 8 bases agree with TRBD1. J lost 2 bases, V lost 1 base, and 5 bases had no gene match. The V gene's germline CDR1 is SEHNR and CDR2 FQNEAQ (reference sequence). The CDR3 is 16 amino acids. CDR3 bases: TGTGCCAGCAGCTTAGGCAGGGGGCTGTCCACAGATACGCAGTATTTT. Translation: CASSLGRGLSTDTQYF.

The J gene is TRBJ1-3, the V gene TRBV18; the D is unclear. Trimming took 3 bases from V and 0 from J, leaving 9 bases between them. CDR1 and CDR2 from the germline V gene are KGHSH and LQKENI. This CDR3 has 15 amino acids. CDR3 loop: CASSPTLDSGNTIYF. The CDR3 bases are TGTGCCAGCTCACCCACTCTGGACTCTGGAAACACCATATATTTT. Complete variable domain (other parts from reference TRBV18 and TRBJ1-3): NAGVMQNPRHLVRRRGQEARLRCSPMKGHSHVYWYRQLPEEGLKFMVYLQKENIIDESGMPKERFSAEFPKEGPSILRIQQVVRGDSAAYFCASSPTLDSGNTIYFGEGSWLTVV.

The J gene is TRBJ2-7, the V gene TRBV6-5; 9 bases align to TRBD2. This CDR3 is 14 amino acids long. Trimming cost V 10 bases and J 3 bases; bases outside gene matches: 10. CDR1 is MNHEY and CDR2 is SVGAGI in the germline V gene. DNA for the CDR3: TGTGCCATCCGAGTAGCGGGAGAGGGCTACGAGCAGTACTTC. This encodes CAIRVAGEGYEQYF.

The chain recombines TRBV4-2 with TRBJ2-1; D is possibly TRBD2 (5 bases). CDR3 length: 16 amino acids. The V end was cut by 1 base, the J end by 0 bases, with 10 bases between. Germline V gene data show CDR1 as LGHNA and CDR2 as YNFKEQ. CDR3 residues: CASSQGGSVSYNEQFF. The CDR3 bases are TGTGCCAGCAGCCAAGGGGGTAGCGTCTCCTACAATGAGCAGTTCTTC.

CDR3: CASSQGDISNQPQHF. The CDR3, as DNA: TGTGCCAGCAGCCAAGGGGACATCAGCAATCAGCCCCAGCATTTT. The chain recombines TRBV4-2 with TRBJ1-5; possibly TRBD1 for D (6 bases). CDR3 length: 15 amino acids. Germline assignment: CDR1 LGHNA and CDR2 YNFKEQ. The V end was cut by 1 base, the J end by 1 base, with 8 bases between.

The chain has TRBV5-6 and TRBJ1-2; D is perhaps TRBD1 (6 bases). The CDR3 is made up of 14 amino acids. Between the trimmed V and J ends, which lost 5 bases and 3 bases, there was a span of 14 bases. Germline V lookup: CDR1 SGHDT, CDR2 YYEEEE. In DNA, the CDR3 is TGTGCCAGCAGGACCGAGGGACACGACTATGGCTACACCTTC. Protein sequence: CASRTEGHDYGYTF.

The chain has TRBV5-1 and TRBJ1-3, with 7 bases that match TRBD1. J gave up 3 bases and V 5 bases, and 5 bases lay outside the gene matches. CDR1 is SGHRS and CDR2 is YFSETQ in the germline V gene. The CDR3 sequence is 14 residues long. CDR3 coding DNA: TGCGCCAGCAGTGGGACAGTTGGTGGAAACACCATATATTTT. As protein: CASSGTVGGNTIYF.

The rearrangement joins TRBV30 to TRBJ2-2; 8 bases are a match to TRBD2. Germline loops: CDR1 GTSNPN, CDR2 SVGIG (reference sequence). V shed 4 bases, J shed 5 bases, and the junction held 9 bases outside the gene matches. The CDR3 spans 15 residues. CDR3 sequence (DNA): TGTGCCTGGACTCAAGCGGGAGTAATGACCGGGGAGCTGTTTTTT. Amino acid sequence: CAWTQAGVMTGELFF.

This clone has only one observation. The chain uses TRBV19 and TRBJ2-1, with D tentatively TRBD1 or TRBD2 (6 bases each). Germline CDR1 and CDR2: LNHDA and SQIVND (reference sequence). The V and J ends lost 1 base and 12 bases respectively, with 28 bases between them. The CDR3 contains 18 residues. The CDR3 reads CASSIAPGETYSPGGQFF. The CDR3 DNA follows: TGTGCCAGTAGTATAGCCCCAGGGGAGACCTATTCCCCCGGGGGGCAGTTCTTC.

This rearrangement joins TRBV6-6 to TRBJ2-3; 7 positions agree with TRBD2. CDR3 length equals 12 residues. Trimming removed 5 bases from V and 6 bases from J; junction bases left unmatched: 2. CDR1 MNHNY and CDR2 SVGAGI come from the germline V gene (reference sequence). The CDR3 DNA reads TGTGCCAGCAGTGACGGGGGGGATACGCAGTATTTT. Translated, it gives CASSDGGDTQYF.

The rearrangement links TRBV6-1 to TRBJ2-1; 11 positions agree with TRBD2. This CDR3 contains 14 residues. After removal of 6 bases from V and 7 bases from J, the junction contained 5 bases not matched to a gene. CDR1 and CDR2 (germline): MNHNS, SASEGT. The CDR3 loop is CASSVAGGRNEQFF. The CDR3 bases are TGTGCCAGCAGCGTAGCGGGGGGGCGGAATGAGCAGTTCTTC.

This clone appeared once. This chain joins TRBV5-1 and TRBJ2-5; D is perhaps TRBD1 (6 bases). This CDR3 region has 15 residues. Germline V lookup: CDR1 SGHRS, CDR2 YFSETQ. Trimming pared 1 base from V and 5 bases from J, leaving 15 bases between. The CDR3 DNA reads TGCGCCAGCAGCTTGCAGATACAGGGACGGGAGACCCAGTACTTC. Translating gives CASSLQIQGRETQYF.